The T cell receptor (beta chain) described here comes from a study of Ad26.COV2.S vaccination and SARS-CoV-2 variants. The study, taken as a whole, reports: A substantial breadth of spike-specific CD8+ and CD4+ T cell responses after vaccination has been reported.

V was trimmed by 4 bases and J by 1 base, leaving 6 bases between them. The length of the CDR3 is 13 residues. The germline CDR1 and CDR2 sequences are KGHSH and LQKENI. Assay: immunoSEQ multiplex PCR; the TCRdb copy retains only in-frame clones and omits some. The sample consists of over 350,000 clones, about nine tenths of them appearing once. Treatment of the sample: around 19 received Ad26.COV2.S at low or high dose, single or two shots; about 5 received placebo; per-sample allocation not given. Specimen acquisition occurred on day 63 following the initial vaccine or placebo injection. As to this clone: The antigen remains undetermined.

Sequencing used peripheral blood, obtained in a trial of Ad26.COV2.S vaccine versus placebo. This TCR was sampled from a person between 18 and 60 years old who received the Ad26.COV2.S COVID-19 vaccine or a placebo. The chain uses TRBV18 and TRBJ2-3; D not certain. CDR3 in amino acids: CASSQGRTDTQYF. The CDR3 DNA reads TGTGCCAGCTCACAAGGACGCACAGATACGCAGTATTTT.